This TCR beta chain was observed in a study of OX40 agonist ivuxolimab in advanced cancers. On the study more broadly: Patients in the trial were receiving intravenous ivuxolimab every 2 weeks, at doses of 0.01 to 10 mg/kg. Points from the study as a whole: At 0.1 to 3.0 mg/kg, clonal expansion of CD4+ and CD8+ blood T cells had occurred by week 6. On average, CD8+ T cells had more expanded clones than CD4+. Researchers did not determine the expanded peripheral T cells' antigen specificity.

As for this clone: The antigen remains unidentified.

Looked up from germline, CDR1 is LGHNA and CDR2 is YNFKEQ. CDR3 length: 16 residues. V shed 0 bases, J shed 4 bases, and the junction held 7 bases outside the gene matches. Measured with immunoSEQ multiplex PCR; TCRdb has only the in-frame clones, and not every one. Of about 83,000 clones in the sample, roughly 83% were seen once. The input for sequencing was CD4+ or CD8+ T cells sorted from blood, taken in a trial of the OX40 agonist ivuxolimab. J is TRBJ2-7 and V is TRBV4-2, with 9 positions matching TRBD2. The sequence derives from an adult with an advanced solid tumor such as melanoma, head and neck, liver or kidney cancer. CDR3 DNA sequence: TGTGCCAGCAGCCAAGATACTAGCGGGTTGTTGTACGAGCAGTACTTC. Translating gives CASSQDTSGLLYEQYF.